What follows are 16 T cell receptor beta chains derived from one specimen sequenced in a study of control samples from healthy donors and cancer patients. TCRdb's copy holds only in-frame clones and misses some; the assay was immunoSEQ multiplex PCR. Among 150,000 or so clones listed, about 93% were seen once. Material: blood. The source of these receptors is a woman aged 55-70 years in good health.

About this clone itself: This same CDR3 is encoded by further DNA sequences in the sample. The V and J genes are TRBV9 and TRBJ2-3; D is tentatively TRBD1 or TRBD2 (5 bases each). This CDR3 is built from 16 residues. Germline V gene sequence: CDR1 SGDLS, CDR2 YYNGEE. V was shortened by 0 bases and J by 1 base, with 12 bases between the two germline ends. DNA of the CDR3: TGTGCCAGCAGCGTAGGAGAGGGGCTCCGCACAGATACGCAGTATTTT. Protein product: CASSVGEGLRTDTQYF.

V is TRBV4-2 and J is TRBJ1-3; D remains unclear. CDR3 size: 16 residues. CDR1 is LGHNA, CDR2 YNFKEQ, per germline. V lost 1 base, J lost 0 bases, and 10 bases lay in between. The DNA of the CDR3 is TGTGCCAGCAGCCAAGCCTTGGCAGCCTCTGGAAACACCATATATTTT. As protein: CASSQALAASGNTIYF.

The gene calls are TRBV27 and TRBJ1-2, with D possibly TRBD1 on 6 matching bases. CDR1 and CDR2 from the germline V gene are MNHEY and SMNVEV (reference sequence). With 3 bases removed from V and 6 bases from J, the gap between germline ends came to 11 bases. The CDR3 consists of 13 residues. CDR3: CASSLTGSDGYTF. CDR3 nucleotides: TGTGCCAGCAGTTTGACAGGCTCTGATGGCTACACCTTC.

The chain joins TRBV5-1 to TRBJ2-1, with D perhaps matching TRBD2 (5 bases). The CDR3 contains 15 residues. The germline V gene encodes CDR1 SGHRS and CDR2 YFSETQ. The ends were cut back, 7 bases at V and 0 bases at J, with 14 bases in the middle. CDR3 nucleotide sequence: TGCGCCAGCGGCCGGGGTCAGAGCTCCTACAATGAGCAGTTCTTC. Its translation is CASGRGQSSYNEQFF.

The V gene is TRBV7-9, the J gene TRBJ2-1; D remains unclear. The CDR3 totals 15 residues. In germline, CDR1 is SEHNR, CDR2 FQNEAQ (reference sequence). The ends were cut back, 5 bases at V and 4 bases at J, with 15 bases in the middle. DNA of the CDR3: TGTGCCAGCAGCCTGCCTGGGGTCAGGTACAATGAGCAGTTCTTC. It codes for CASSLPGVRYNEQFF.

The chain has TRBV9 and TRBJ2-1; 7 bases map to TRBD2. The CDR3 is 16 amino acids. Per the germline V gene, CDR1 is SGDLS and CDR2 is YYNGEE. Trimming removed 3 bases from V and 9 bases from J; junction bases left unmatched: 15. The CDR3 reads CASSETRGNLGIEQFF. The DNA of the CDR3 is TGTGCCAGCAGCGAAACGCGGGGGAATCTGGGGATTGAGCAGTTCTTC.

The chain combines TRBV6-2 or TRBV6-3 with TRBJ2-4, with 7 bases lining up with TRBD1. The CDR3 has 15 residues. After removal of 5 bases from V and 0 bases from J, the junction contained 4 bases not matched to a gene. Germline V gene lookup returns CDR1 MNHEY and CDR2 SVGEGT. CDR3 nucleotides: TGTGCCAGCAGTCAGACAGGGATAGCCAAAAACATTCAGTACTTC. It translates to CASSQTGIAKNIQYF.

J is TRBJ1-2 and V is TRBV5-4; TRBD1 agrees at 9 bases. Looked up from germline, CDR1 is SGHNT and CDR2 is YYREEE (reference sequence). The CDR3 consists of 15 residues. Losses at the gene ends were 3 bases for V and 0 bases for J; bases not matched to a gene: 3. The CDR3 region is CASSSRTGANYGYTF. The DNA for the CDR3 is TGTGCCAGCAGCTCGAGGACAGGGGCTAACTATGGCTACACCTTC.

The chain recombines TRBV2 with TRBJ1-6; D is possibly TRBD1 (6 bases). V lost 5 bases and J lost 14, with 16 bases in between. CDR3 length: 13 amino acids. Per the germline V gene, CDR1 is SNHLY and CDR2 is FYNNEI. In DNA, the CDR3 is TGTGCCAGCAGTCAATCAGGGGAGGGTACCCTCCACTTT. Its protein product is CASSQSGEGTLHF.

The chain uses TRBV2 and TRBJ2-1, with TRBD1 as a possible D gene (5 bases). Germline V CDR1 and CDR2: SNHLY, FYNNEI. Trimming removed 3 bases at V and 7 bases at J, with 16 bases between. The CDR3 contains 15 residues. This CDR3 reads CASSDPGTGSNEQFF. CDR3 in DNA: TGTGCCAGCAGTGACCCGGGTACAGGATCGAATGAGCAGTTCTTC.

On this clone: Germline is not matched at one junction end, which may reflect a read error. The same CDR3 can be traced to other DNA sequences in this sample. The chain couples TRBV18 to TRBJ2-6, with D perhaps being TRBD1 or TRBD2 (5 bases each). The V gene's germline CDR1 is KGHSH and CDR2 LQKENI. The CDR3 runs 15 residues. The CDR3 nucleotides read TGTGCCAGCTCACCGGGGGTAGCCGGGGCCAACGTCCTGACTTTT. Its translation: CASSPGVAGANVLTF.

The chain links TRBV13 to TRBJ2-3; TRBD1 matches 8 bases. V trimming: 1 base; J trimming: 4 bases; junction bases outside the gene matches: 7. The CDR3 has 16 residues. The V gene's germline CDR1 is PRHDT and CDR2 FYEKMQ (reference sequence). This CDR3 is CASSLVVQGASDTQYF. For the CDR3, the DNA is TGTGCCAGCAGCTTAGTTGTCCAGGGGGCTTCAGATACGCAGTATTTT.

The rearrangement uses TRBV6-2 or TRBV6-3 and TRBJ1-5; D uncertain. Trimming left V 7 bases short and J 7 bases short, with 14 bases between. This CDR3 has 13 amino acids. Germline V lookup: CDR1 MNHEY, CDR2 SVGEGT. As DNA, the CDR3 is TGTGCCAGCACCCCCTGGTTGGGGCAGCCCCAGCATTTT. Encoded protein: CASTPWLGQPQHF.

V usage is TRBV5-1 and J usage is TRBJ1-1; D may be TRBD1 (5 bases). Germline CDR1 and CDR2: SGHRS and YFSETQ. This CDR3 region has 14 residues. Trimming left V 4 bases short and J 0 bases short, with 10 bases between. CDR3 loop: CASSALQVNTEAFF. CDR3 sequence (DNA): TGCGCCAGCAGCGCACTACAGGTGAACACTGAAGCTTTCTTT. Full variable domain (missing parts from reference TRBV5-1 and TRBJ1-1): KAGVTQTPRYLIKTRGQQVTLSCSPISGHRSVSWYQQTPGQGLQFLFEYFSETQRNKGNFPGRFSGRQFSNSRSEMNVSTLELGDSALYLCASSALQVNTEAFFGQGTRLTVV.

The chain couples TRBV28 to TRBJ1-1; no clear D gene. The germline gives CDR1 MDHEN, CDR2 SYDVKM. Trimming took 3 bases from V and 10 from J, leaving 12 bases between them. This CDR3 comprises 12 residues. The CDR3 loop is CASSFLGWAAFF. The CDR3 coding sequence is TGTGCCAGCAGTTTTCTCGGGTGGGCAGCTTTCTTT.

This clone was detected once. The chain links TRBV18 to TRBJ1-1, with TRBD1 matching 7 bases. V lost 3 bases, J lost 4 bases, and 8 bases stayed unmatched. Germline assignment: CDR1 KGHSH and CDR2 LQKENI. The CDR3 length is 15 residues. CDR3 protein: CASSPQRQGGTEAFF. The CDR3 DNA is TGTGCCAGCTCACCCCAGAGACAGGGTGGCACTGAAGCTTTCTTT.